These T cell receptor beta chains were read from a single sample in a study of blood T cell repertoires in COVID-19. The repertoire was sequenced with immunoSEQ multiplex PCR; TCRdb's copy has only in-frame clones and lacks some. The sample has some 200,000 clones, approximately 89% seen once. What was sequenced was peripheral blood. All receptors derive from a woman aged 40-49 years with acute or convalescent COVID-19. CDR3s include the opening cysteine and the closing phenylalanine or tryptophan. Each record gives: D gene, clone size, J gene, V gene, CDR3 DNA, CDR3 protein. D genes are given only for firm matches. The size of a clone is reported for some rows only, either as once, few or many, or as a class for expanded clones.

.,.,TRBJ1-2,TRBV27,TGTGCCAGCAGGATGACAGGAGCTAACTATGGCTACACCTTC,CASRMTGANYGYTF
TRBD2,.,TRBJ2-3,TRBV24-1,TGTGCCACCAGTGACGTAGCGGGGGGGCCAACAGATACGCAGTATTTT,CATSDVAGGPTDTQYF
TRBD1,.,TRBJ1-4,TRBV5-6,TGTGCCAGCAGCCTATGGACAGGGGGCAGGGGTGAAAAACTGTTTTTT,CASSLWTGGRGEKLFF
.,.,TRBJ1-4,TRBV19,TGTGCCAGTAGTAAACTCCTAGGGGAGGGTCGACTGTTTTTT,CASSKLLGEGRLFF
.,.,TRBJ2-3,TRBV9,TGTGCCAGCAGCCAACCTAGGGGGGGGGCCCCCACAGATACGCAGTATTTT,CASSQPRGGAPTDTQYF
.,.,TRBJ2-6,TRBV21-1,TGTGCCAGCAGCAAAACAAACAGGGGGAAAAGGTGGGCCAACGTCCTGACTTTC,CASSKTNRGKRWANVLTF
.,.,TRBJ2-1,TRBV12-5,TGTGCTAGTGGTTTCGGCGGTGGTGGTTTTCGGAATGAGCAGTTCTTC,CASGFGGGGFRNEQFF
.,.,TRBJ1-4,TRBV29-1,TGCAGCGTCGGGGGGGGCCGAGGTAATGAAAAACTGTTTTTT,CSVGGGRGNEKLFF
TRBD2,.,TRBJ2-5,TRBV7-2,TGTGCCAGCAGCCCAGACTGGACTAGCGGGCGAGAGACCCAGTACTTC,CASSPDWTSGRETQYF
TRBD1,.,TRBJ2-6,TRBV5-1,TGCGCCAGCAGCCCCCGGGACAGGGGATTTACTGGGGCCAACGTCCTGACTTTC,CASSPRDRGFTGANVLTF
TRBD1,once,TRBJ1-6,TRBV7-9,TGTGCCAGCAGCCGACAGGGTTCACCCCTCCACTTT,CASSRQGSPLHF
.,.,TRBJ1-2,TRBV25-1,TGTGCCAGCAGTGAATTGGGAGCATCTAACTATGGCTACACCTTC,CASSELGASNYGYTF
.,.,TRBJ2-2,TRBV9,TGTGCCAGCAGCGCGGGGGTAGCGAACACCGGGGAGCTGTTTTTT,CASSAGVANTGELFF
TRBD1,once,TRBJ1-2,TRBV6-4,TGTGCCAGCAGTCACGGGACAGTTCTTGGTGGCTACACCTTC,CASSHGTVLGGYTF
.,.,TRBJ1-2,TRBV30,TGTGCCCGCTATCACCGAAACAGGGATGGCTACACCTTC,CARYHRNRDGYTF
TRBD1,.,TRBJ1-2,TRBV5-4,TGTGCCAGCAGCCTGGGGCAGGGGGCCATCTATGGCTACACCTTC,CASSLGQGAIYGYTF
TRBD1,.,TRBJ1-4,TRBV7-2,TGTGCCAGCAGCCTGCCAGGACAGGGTAATGAAAAACTGTTTTTT,CASSLPGQGNEKLFF
.,once,TRBJ1-2,TRBV19,TGTGCCAGTAGTATATCGACAGGCAACTATGGCTACACCTTC,CASSISTGNYGYTF
TRBD1,.,TRBJ1-3,TRBV19,TGTGCCAGTAGTATGGGTTCCAGGGGGAGAAGAAACACCATATATTTT,CASSMGSRGRRNTIYF
.,.,TRBJ1-2,TRBV5-4,TGTGCCAGCAGCTTGGAGCGCGGCGGTGACTATGGCTACACCTTC,CASSLERGGDYGYTF
.,.,TRBJ1-6,TRBV10-3,TGTGCCATCGGGGCGAGGGGGGGAAGTACTGAAGGGACCCTCCACTTT,CAIGARGGSTEGTLHF
.,.,TRBJ1-2,TRBV6-5,TGTGCCAGCAGCCCCGTTCCGGTTAACTATGGCTACACCTTC,CASSPVPVNYGYTF
.,.,TRBJ1-1,TRBV11-2,TGTGCCAGCAGCTCGGCAGGAAACACTGAAGCTTTCTTT,CASSSAGNTEAFF
TRBD1,.,TRBJ1-2,TRBV30,TGTGCCTGGAGTTTAAACAGGGGGCGAGGGGGCTACACCTTC,CAWSLNRGRGGYTF
.,.,TRBJ2-3,TRBV2,TGTGCCAGCAGTGTGGGGCCAGATACGCAGTATTTT,CASSVGPDTQYF
.,many,TRBJ2-6,TRBV5-4,TGTGCCAGCAGCTTGTACTCTGGGGCCAACGTCCTGACTTTC,CASSLYSGANVLTF
.,once,TRBJ1-2,TRBV9,TGTGCCAGCAGCGTCTCAGGGCAGGGCTACACCTTC,CASSVSGQGYTF
.,.,TRBJ2-1,TRBV3-1/TRBV3-2,TGTGCCAGCAGCCAAGATCTTAGAGAGCAGTTCTTC,CASSQDLREQFF
.,.,TRBJ1-5,TRBV15,TGTGCCACCAGCAGAGAGAGGAATCAGCCCCAGCATTTT,CATSRERNQPQHF
.,.,TRBJ1-1,TRBV6-5,TGTGCCAGTCACGGGGGGCGAAACACTGAAGCTTTCTTT,CASHGGRNTEAFF
TRBD1,.,TRBJ1-1,TRBV5-6,TGTGCCAGCAGCTTGGGAGGGGGCTCACGGTTGGGCGGAGCTTTCTTT,CASSLGGGSRLGGAFF
TRBD1,.,TRBJ1-3,TRBV12-5,TGTGCTAGTGGTTTGGGGGTGACAGGGAGCTCTGGAAACACCATATATTTT,CASGLGVTGSSGNTIYF
.,.,TRBJ1-2,TRBV5-6,TGTGCCAGCAGCCTGGGTAGTTCCTATGGCTACACCTTC,CASSLGSSYGYTF
.,.,TRBJ1-1,TRBV19,TGTGCCAGTACCGCGGGGCCTGAAGCTTTCTTT,CASTAGPEAFF
TRBD1,.,TRBJ1-2,TRBV2,TGTGCCAGCAGTTACAGGGGAAACTATGGCTACACCTTC,CASSYRGNYGYTF
TRBD1,.,TRBJ1-1,TRBV9,TGTGCCAGCAGCTTCCTATTGGGACAGGGGGAAAACACTGAAGCTTTCTTT,CASSFLLGQGENTEAFF
TRBD1,.,TRBJ1-1,TRBV7-6,TGTGCCAGCAGCTTAGCCCCTGGGTCAACGACAGGGCTGTACACTGAAGCTTTCTTT,CASSLAPGSTTGLYTEAFF
TRBD1,.,TRBJ1-6,TRBV5-1,TGCGCCAGCAGCTTTGAGACAGGGCTGGATTCACCCCTCCACTTT,CASSFETGLDSPLHF
.,.,TRBJ1-6,TRBV2,TGTGCCAGCAGTCGGACATCCTCCTATAATTCACCCCTCCACTTT,CASSRTSSYNSPLHF
TRBD1,.,TRBJ1-1,TRBV14,TGTGCCAGCAGCCAAGTAGCGACAGGGGTGAGCACTGAAGCTTTCTTT,CASSQVATGVSTEAFF
.,.,TRBJ1-2,TRBV11-2,TGTGCCAGCAGCATCGACACCTATGGCTACACCTTC,CASSIDTYGYTF
TRBD1,many,TRBJ2-2,TRBV4-2,TGTGCCAGCAGCCGTCTACCGGCAGGGGGCCAGAACACCGGGGAGCTGTTTTTT,CASSRLPAGGQNTGELFF
.,.,TRBJ1-5,TRBV12-3/TRBV12-4,TGTGCCAGCAGTCTGAGCCCTCATCAGCCCCAGCATTTT,CASSLSPHQPQHF
TRBD2,.,TRBJ2-2,TRBV9,TGTGCCAGCAGCGCTAGCGGGCGGGCCACCGGGGAGCTGTTTTTT,CASSASGRATGELFF
.,few,TRBJ1-1,TRBV5-1,TGCGCCAGCTCCCGGGTCTCAGGGGAGACTGAAGCTTTCTTT,CASSRVSGETEAFF
.,.,TRBJ1-5,TRBV6-2/TRBV6-3,TGTGCCAGCAGCCGCGGTGGGCAGCCCCAGCATTTT,CASSRGGQPQHF
.,.,TRBJ1-1,TRBV2,TGTGCCAGCAGGAACGAGCGGGAGAACACTGAAGCTTTCTTT,CASRNERENTEAFF
.,.,TRBJ1-6,TRBV5-6,TGTGCCAGCAGCGTTATAAGGACAGACTATAATTCACCCCTCCACTTT,CASSVIRTDYNSPLHF
.,.,TRBJ2-3,TRBV19,TGTGCCAGTAGTTCGGCAGATACGCAGTATTTT,CASSSADTQYF
.,.,TRBJ2-1,TRBV27,TGTGCCAGCAGTTTACGGGGGAGATCGTACAATGAGCAGTTCTTC,CASSLRGRSYNEQFF
.,.,TRBJ1-2,TRBV5-8,TGTGCCAGCAGCTTGGATGCAGTCACCTATGGCTACACCTTC,CASSLDAVTYGYTF
TRBD1,.,TRBJ1-3,TRBV5-1,TGCGCCAGCAGCCTCAACAGACCGACAGGGGGCAATGGAAACACCATATATTTT,CASSLNRPTGGNGNTIYF
TRBD1,once,TRBJ1-1,TRBV2,TGTGCCAGCACTGACAGGGGTAGGGGCACTGAAGCTTTCTTT,CASTDRGRGTEAFF
TRBD2,.,TRBJ2-1,TRBV5-1,TGCGCCAGCAGCCTAATAGGGACTACCTCCTACAATGAGCAGTTCTTC,CASSLIGTTSYNEQFF
TRBD1,.,TRBJ2-4,TRBV18,TGTGCCAGCTCATCCTTCGACAGGGACATTCAGTACTTC,CASSSFDRDIQYF